One sample yielded the 25 T cell receptor beta chains listed below, sequenced in a study of graft-versus-host responses after intestinal transplantation. Sequencing used immunoSEQ multiplex PCR; TCRdb keeps in-frame clones, though not all of them. The sample shows 100,000 to 120,000 clones, around 93% of them seen only once. The antigens of these receptors remain unknown. Specimen: unstimulated CD8+ T cells sorted from spleen or lymph node cells, collected before intestinal transplant. These receptors originate from a human donor who received an intestinal transplant.

V gene TRBV11-2 combines with J gene TRBJ2-3; D is undetermined. V lost 4 bases to trimming and J lost 5 bases, with 7 bases between them. The CDR3 loop spans 12 amino acids. Germline CDR1 and CDR2: SGHAT and FQNNGV. CDR3 sequence: CASSYSGDTQYF. DNA of the CDR3: TGTGCCAGCAGCTACTCCGGAGATACGCAGTATTTT.

This chain links TRBV5-6 with TRBJ1-1; D not certain. Germline CDR1 reads SGHDT; CDR2 reads YYEEEE. The CDR3 consists of 15 residues. V was pared by 1 base and J by 1 base, with 11 bases between. Here the CDR3 DNA reads TGTGCCAGCAGCTTGATAGTTACGCCGAACACTGAAGCTTTCTTT. Translation gives CASSLIVTPNTEAFF.

This chain connects TRBV27 to TRBJ2-5, with TRBD1 identical over 8 bases. Germline-derived CDR1 and CDR2 are MNHEY and SMNVEV (reference sequence). This CDR3 is built from 15 residues. V lost 8 bases to trimming and J lost 3 bases; unmatched junction nucleotides: 11. The CDR3 nucleotides read TGTGCCAGCCGCGAGGACAGGGCACGCAAAGAGACCCAGTACTTC. This codes for CASREDRARKETQYF.

This rearrangement joins TRBV6-5 to TRBJ2-3, with D unclear. Germline CDR1 MNHEY, CDR2 SVGAGI. V lost 0 bases and J 11 bases, leaving 12 bases between the germline ends. This CDR3 region has 13 residues. The CDR3 region is CASSYSVAVGQYF. In nucleotides, the CDR3 is TGTGCCAGCAGTTACTCGGTGGCTGTGGGGCAGTATTTT.

This clone was counted once. J is TRBJ2-2 and V is TRBV6-1; 10 nucleotides agree with TRBD2. J gave up 6 bases and V 2 bases, and 3 bases lay outside the gene matches. The germline CDR1 and CDR2 sequences are MNHNS and SASEGT. This CDR3 is built from 15 residues. CDR3 protein: CASSESLAGAGELFF. The CDR3 DNA reads TGTGCCAGCAGTGAATCTCTAGCGGGAGCCGGGGAGCTGTTTTTT.

Details on this clone: This sample includes further DNA sequences coding for the same CDR3. The CDR3 DNA reads as TGTGCCAGCAGCTTAGGCACAGATACGCAGTATTTT. This encodes CASSLGTDTQYF. The chain combines TRBV11-2 with TRBJ2-3, with D unresolved. Trimming removed 1 base from V and 1 base from J, with 0 bases in between. Germline lookup yields CDR1 SGHAT and CDR2 FQNNGV. CDR3 length: 12 residues.

The chain links TRBV5-6 to TRBJ1-5, with D maybe TRBD1 (5 bases). Per germline, CDR1 SGHDT and CDR2 YYEEEE. V dropped 4 bases and J dropped 9 bases, with 17 bases sitting between them. This CDR3 has 14 residues. CDR3 DNA: TGTGCCAGCAGCCCGGGTCTTTCCGGGGGGCCCCAGCATTTT. Amino acid sequence: CASSPGLSGGPQHF.

This chain uses TRBV11-1 with TRBJ2-7; TRBD1 aligns across 9 bases. This CDR3 has 14 amino acids. V dropped 6 bases and J dropped 0; count of bases not matched to a gene: 3. Germline CDR1 SGHAT, CDR2 FQDESV (reference sequence). DNA of the CDR3: TGTGCCAGCAGGCGGACAGGGGCCTCCTACGAGCAGTACTTC. It encodes CASRRTGASYEQYF. Full variable domain (remainder filled in from reference TRBV11-1 and TRBJ2-7): EAEVAQSPRYKITEKSQAVAFWCDPISGHATLYWYRQILGQGPELLVQFQDESVVDDSQLPKDRFSAERLKGVDSTLKIQPAELGDSAMYLCASRRTGASYEQYFGPGTRLTVT.

The rearrangement links TRBV6-5 to TRBJ2-5; 7 positions match TRBD1. Germline V lookup: CDR1 MNHEY, CDR2 SVGAGI. CDR3 size: 15 residues. V dropped 10 bases and J dropped 2; count of bases not matched to a gene: 13. The CDR3 DNA reads as TGTGCCACCTCGACCTGGACAGGCCCACAAGAGACCCAGTACTTC. This translates into CATSTWTGPQETQYF.

The chain recombines TRBV29-1 with TRBJ2-1, with 15 bases lining up with TRBD2. CDR3 length equals 17 residues. CDR1 is SQVTM and CDR2 is ANQGSEA in the germline V gene. The ends lost 3 bases at V and 0 bases at J; junction bases unmatched: 3. The CDR3 sequence: CSVEGLAGGDSYNEQFF. The CDR3 region has the DNA TGCAGCGTTGAGGGACTAGCGGGAGGAGACTCCTACAATGAGCAGTTCTTC.

V usage is TRBV6-1 and J usage is TRBJ2-3; weak D call: TRBD1 (5 bases). The ends were cut back, 4 bases at V and 3 bases at J, with 17 bases in the middle. Germline-derived CDR1 and CDR2 are MNHNS and SASEGT. The CDR3 runs to 16 residues. CDR3 DNA: TGTGCCAGCAGTGGAACAGGTATCCGACGAACAGATACGCAGTATTTT. Translating gives CASSGTGIRRTDTQYF.

V usage is TRBV27 and J usage is TRBJ2-7; D remains unclear. Trimming left V 2 bases short and J 2 bases short, with 7 bases between. CDR1 is MNHEY, CDR2 SMNVEV, per germline (reference sequence). There are 13 residues in the CDR3. CDR3 residues: CASSLSATYEQYF. The CDR3 nucleotides read TGTGCCAGCAGTTTAAGCGCTACCTACGAGCAGTACTTC.

The V gene is TRBV29-1, the J gene TRBJ2-2, with unresolved D. V lost 0 bases and J 6 bases, leaving 11 bases between the germline ends. CDR3 size: 14 residues. Per germline, CDR1 SQVTM and CDR2 ANQGSEA. This CDR3 reads CSVEDLSVPGELFF. CDR3 nucleotide sequence: TGCAGCGTTGAAGATCTTTCTGTACCCGGGGAGCTGTTTTTT.

This chain joins TRBV27 and TRBJ2-7, with D unclear. Trimming stripped 0 bases from V and 4 bases from J, with 10 bases between. This CDR3 region has 14 residues. From germline, CDR1 is MNHEY and CDR2 SMNVEV (reference sequence). CDR3 sequence: CASSLSPGGYEQYF. CDR3 DNA sequence: TGTGCCAGCAGTTTATCCCCCGGCGGATACGAGCAGTACTTC.

The CDR3: CASSLGRGSYEQYF. CDR3 DNA: TGCGCCAGCAGCTTGGGGCGGGGATCCTACGAGCAGTACTTC. The V call is TRBV5-1, the J call TRBJ2-7; D may be TRBD2 (6 bases). The CDR3 has 14 residues. The V end was cut by 0 bases, the J end by 1 base, with 8 bases between. Germline values: CDR1 SGHRS, CDR2 YFSETQ.

The chain is built from TRBV19 and TRBJ2-1, with 10 bases identical to TRBD2. This CDR3 has 15 residues. V lost 5 bases to trimming and J lost 9 bases; unmatched junction nucleotides: 10. Per the germline V gene, CDR1 is LNHDA and CDR2 is SQIVND (reference sequence). Here the CDR3 DNA reads TGTGCCAGTAGTCCAGGAGCGGGAGGGCCGATTGAGCAGTTCTTC. It translates to CASSPGAGGPIEQFF.

The J gene is TRBJ2-1, the V gene TRBV27; D possibly corresponds to TRBD2 (6 bases). The V end lost 1 base, the J end lost 10 bases, and 14 bases lay between the germline ends. The CDR3 extends over 14 amino acids. Germline CDR1 is MNHEY and CDR2 is SMNVEV (reference sequence). CDR3 sequence: CASSLYQTGGEQFF. As DNA, the CDR3 is TGTGCCAGCAGTTTATATCAAACCGGAGGGGAGCAGTTCTTC.

A single count supports this clone. This chain links TRBV5-6 with TRBJ2-1; the D is unclear. The V gene lost 2 bases and the J gene lost 8 bases, with 8 bases spanning the gap. This CDR3 region has 12 residues. Germline V lookup: CDR1 SGHDT, CDR2 YYEEEE. The CDR3 loop reads CASSFAGDEQFF. Here the CDR3 DNA reads TGTGCCAGCAGCTTCGCCGGTGATGAGCAGTTCTTC. The full variable domain, with the rest looked up from reference TRBV5-6 and TRBJ2-1, is DAGVTQSPTHLIKTRGQQVTLRCSPKSGHDTVSWYQQALGQGPQFIFQYYEEEERQRGNFPDRFSGHQFPNYSSELNVNALLLGDSALYLCASSFAGDEQFFGPGTRLTVL.

This chain links TRBV27 with TRBJ2-7, with D perhaps TRBD1 (5 bases). V was pared by 7 bases and J by 4 bases, with 20 bases between. CDR3 length: 15 amino acids. Germline V gives CDR1 MNHEY, CDR2 SMNVEV (reference sequence). CDR3 amino acids: CASKGGPGINYEQYF. The CDR3 coding sequence is TGTGCCAGCAAGGGTGGCCCAGGGATAAATTACGAGCAGTACTTC.

CDR3 residues: CASSSTYEQYF. The DNA of the CDR3 is TGTGCCAGCAGCTCAACCTACGAGCAGTACTTC. The chain recombines TRBV7-9 with TRBJ2-7; D is ambiguous. The CDR3 loop spans 11 amino acids. Deletions cut 4 bases from V and 2 bases from J, with 3 bases between. Germline V gives CDR1 SEHNR, CDR2 FQNEAQ (reference sequence).

The chain has TRBV19 and TRBJ2-1, with D perhaps TRBD1 (5 bases). Germline CDR1 is LNHDA and CDR2 is SQIVND (reference sequence). This CDR3 comprises 13 residues. Trimming left V 8 bases short and J 4 bases short, with 12 bases between. The CDR3 sequence is CASGPTAYNEQFF. CDR3 coding DNA: TGTGCCAGTGGCCCGACAGCTTACAATGAGCAGTTCTTC.

The sample holds one count of this clone. The chain employs TRBV7-6 and TRBJ1-4; D ambiguous. Germline V gene data show CDR1 as SGHVS and CDR2 as FNYEAQ. The V end was cut by 5 bases, the J end by 4 bases, with 11 bases between. The CDR3 has 14 residues. This CDR3 is CASSLGGYNEKLFF. Written as DNA, the CDR3 is TGTGCCAGCAGCCTCGGCGGCTATAATGAAAAACTGTTTTTT.

The V and J genes are TRBV9 and TRBJ2-1; 8 nucleotides match TRBD2. Germline assignment: CDR1 SGDLS and CDR2 YYNGEE. The CDR3 loop spans 15 amino acids. V shed 6 bases, J shed 7 bases, and the junction held 12 bases outside the gene matches. The CDR3 sequence: CASTATSGGWNEQFF. DNA of the CDR3: TGTGCCAGCACAGCTACTAGCGGCGGGTGGAATGAGCAGTTCTTC. The whole variable domain, filled in from reference TRBV9 and TRBJ2-1, reads DSGVTQTPKHLITATGQRVTLRCSPRSGDLSVYWYQQSLDQGLQFLIQYYNGEERAKGNILERFSAQQFPDLHSELNLSSLELGDSALYFCASTATSGGWNEQFFGPGTRLTVL.

The V call is TRBV14, the J call TRBJ2-1; D is unresolved. This CDR3 region has 13 residues. Trimming stripped 5 bases from V and 4 bases from J, with 9 bases between. Per germline, CDR1 SGHDN and CDR2 FVKESK. The CDR3 loop is CASSGREYNEQFF. CDR3 sequence (DNA): TGTGCCAGCAGCGGAAGAGAGTACAATGAGCAGTTCTTC.

The V gene is TRBV7-2, the J gene TRBJ2-3; TRBD2 matches at 12 bases. The CDR3 contains 17 residues. V lost 2 bases and J lost 1; bases outside the gene matches: 4. Germline V gene data show CDR1 as SGHTA and CDR2 as FQGNSA. CDR3: CASSLKASGRGTDTQYF. CDR3 bases: TGTGCCAGCAGCTTAAAGGCTAGCGGGAGGGGCACAGATACGCAGTATTTT.